Given below is one TCR beta chain in context. MiXCR was run by TCRdb on the 5' RACE reads, yielding one entry per CDR3 protein. The table has approximately 53,000 distinct CDR3 sequences, around 26% seen once; the top ten hold around 3.1%. The CDR3 totals 12 residues. V was clipped by 5 bases and J by 7 bases, with 8 bases between them. Germline V lookup: CDR1 SNHLY, CDR2 FYNNEI. This sequence joins TRBV2 and TRBJ1-4; D is undetermined. The sequence came from a female donor with breast cancer. Sequenced material: tumor-infiltrating memory CD4+ T cells sorted from the breast tumor. Subset denoted: memory CD4+ T cells, CD4+CD45RO+CD25-. In nucleotides, the CDR3 is TGTGCCAGCAGTTACTCCAGTGAAAAACTGTTTTTT. Residues: CASSYSSEKLFF.